This T cell receptor (beta chain) was identified in a study of cytomegalovirus exposure and HLA in healthy donors. Overall study: The early release's HLA-typed donors yielded tens of millions of unique TCRs.

The CDR3 sequence is 17 residues long. The germline V and J ends were trimmed by 4 bases and 1 base, with 20 bases remaining between them. Germline lookup yields CDR1 LGHNA and CDR2 YNFKEQ. The PCR ran on 60 Vbeta and 13 Jbeta primers. Sequencing used immunoSEQ multiplex PCR; TCRdb keeps in-frame clones, though not all of them. Among about 120,000 clones listed, just under 75% were seen once. This receptor was identified in a human donor in good health. The chain uses TRBV4-2 and TRBJ2-7; TRBD1 might be the D (6 bases). Sequencing was done on a sample of PBMCs. This chain's CDR3 is CASSPGINRASSYEQYF. The DNA of the CDR3 is TGTGCCAGCAGCCCCGGGATAAACAGGGCCTCGTCCTACGAGCAGTACTTC.